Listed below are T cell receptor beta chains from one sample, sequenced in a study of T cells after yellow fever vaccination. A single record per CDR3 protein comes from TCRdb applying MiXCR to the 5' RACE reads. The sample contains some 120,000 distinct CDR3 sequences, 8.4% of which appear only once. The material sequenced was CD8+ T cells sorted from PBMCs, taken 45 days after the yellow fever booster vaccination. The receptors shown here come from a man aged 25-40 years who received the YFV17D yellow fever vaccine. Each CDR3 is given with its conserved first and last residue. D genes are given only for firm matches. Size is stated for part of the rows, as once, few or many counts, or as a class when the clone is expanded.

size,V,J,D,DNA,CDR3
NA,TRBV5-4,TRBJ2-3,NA,TGTGCCAGCAGCTTAGGAGAGGCCACAGATACGCAGTATTTT,CASSLGEATDTQYF
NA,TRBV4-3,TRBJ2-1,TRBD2,TGCGCCAGCAGCCAGGCGCCGGGACTAGCGGGAGGGGAGCAGTTCTTC,CASSQAPGLAGGEQFF
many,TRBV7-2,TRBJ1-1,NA,TGTGCCAGCAGCTTATCAGGGCTTGAAGCTTTCTTT,CASSLSGLEAFF
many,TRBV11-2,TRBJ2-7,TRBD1,TGTGCCAGCAGCCGAGACTCCGGGACAGAAACCCACGAGCAGTACTTC,CASSRDSGTETHEQYF
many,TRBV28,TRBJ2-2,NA,TGTGCCAGCAGAACGGGACTCCAGTGGACCGGGGAGCTGTTTTTT,CASRTGLQWTGELFF
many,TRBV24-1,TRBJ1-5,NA,TGTGCCACCAGTGATTGGGTGGAGGACAAAAAGAGACAGCCCCAGCATTTT,CATSDWVEDKKRQPQHF
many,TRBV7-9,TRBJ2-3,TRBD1,TGTGCCAGCAGCCCCCGACAGGGGAACACAGATACGCAGTATTTT,CASSPRQGNTDTQYF
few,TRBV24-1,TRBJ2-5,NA,TGTGCCACCAGTGATTTGCGTCGAGGGGAAGAGACCCAGTACTTC,CATSDLRRGEETQYF
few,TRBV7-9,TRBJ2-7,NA,TGTGCCAGCAGCCCCGAGGTGGGATTCTACGAGCAGTACTTC,CASSPEVGFYEQYF
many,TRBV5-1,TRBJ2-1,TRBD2,TGCGCCAGCAGACCTACTAGCGGGGTCTACAATGAGCAGTTCTTC,CASRPTSGVYNEQFF
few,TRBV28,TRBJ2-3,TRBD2,TGTGCCAGCTCCTTTTATGTGGCGGGAGGTGGCTCAGCAGATACGCAGTATTTT,CASSFYVAGGGSADTQYF
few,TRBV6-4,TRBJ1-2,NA,TGTGCCAGCAGTGACACACTACAGGCTTTGGGTGGCTACACCTTC,CASSDTLQALGGYTF
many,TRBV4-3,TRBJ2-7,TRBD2,TGCGCCAGCAGCCCCGCGGACGGGGGGTCCTACGAGCAGTACTTC,CASSPADGGSYEQYF
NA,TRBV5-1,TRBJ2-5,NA,TGCGCCAGCAGCTGGACTACCGGGGGAGGAGAGACCCAGTACTTC,CASSWTTGGGETQYF
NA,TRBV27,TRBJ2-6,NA,TGTGCCAGCAGTCCAGGGACAACTGGGGCCAACGTCCTGACTTTC,CASSPGTTGANVLTF
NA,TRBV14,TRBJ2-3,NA,TGTGCCAGCAGCCAAGAGACTATTTCGCGACGCACAGATACGCAGTATTTT,CASSQETISRRTDTQYF
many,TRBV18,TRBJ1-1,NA,TGTGCCAGCTCACTGGGGACGGGTGGATGGTCCGCTTTCTTT,CASSLGTGGWSAFF